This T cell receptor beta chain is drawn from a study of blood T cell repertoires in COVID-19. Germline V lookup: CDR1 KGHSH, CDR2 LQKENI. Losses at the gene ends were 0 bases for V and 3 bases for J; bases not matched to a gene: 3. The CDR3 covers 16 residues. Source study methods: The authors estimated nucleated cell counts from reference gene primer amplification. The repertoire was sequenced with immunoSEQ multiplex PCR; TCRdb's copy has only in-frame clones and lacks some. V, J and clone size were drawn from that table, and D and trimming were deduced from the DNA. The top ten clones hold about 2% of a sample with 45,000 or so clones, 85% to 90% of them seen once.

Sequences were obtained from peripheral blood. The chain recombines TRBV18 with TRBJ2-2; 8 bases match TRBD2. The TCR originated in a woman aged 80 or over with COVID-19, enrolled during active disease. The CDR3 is CASSPPSLADTGELFF. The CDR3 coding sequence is TGTGCCAGCTCACCACCGTCACTAGCGGACACCGGGGAGCTGTTTTTT.